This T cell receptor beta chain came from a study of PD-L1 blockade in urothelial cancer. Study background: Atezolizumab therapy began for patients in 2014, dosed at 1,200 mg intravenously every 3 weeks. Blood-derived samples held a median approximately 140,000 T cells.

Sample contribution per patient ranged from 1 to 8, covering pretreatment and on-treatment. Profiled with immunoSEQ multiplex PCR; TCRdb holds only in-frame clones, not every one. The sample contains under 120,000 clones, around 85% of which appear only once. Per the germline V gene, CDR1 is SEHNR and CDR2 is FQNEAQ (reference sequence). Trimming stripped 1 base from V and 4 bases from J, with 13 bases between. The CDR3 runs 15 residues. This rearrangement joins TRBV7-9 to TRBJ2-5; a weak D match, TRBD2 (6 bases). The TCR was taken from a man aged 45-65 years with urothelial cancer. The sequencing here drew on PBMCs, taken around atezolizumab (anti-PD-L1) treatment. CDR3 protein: CASSLGQAGGETQYF. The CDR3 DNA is TGTGCCAGCAGCTTAGGGCAGGCCGGGGGAGAGACCCAGTACTTC. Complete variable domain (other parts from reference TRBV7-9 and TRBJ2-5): DTGVSQNPRHKITKRGQNVTFRCDPISEHNRLYWYRQTLGQGPEFLTYFQNEAQLEKSRLLSDRFSAERPKGSFSTLEIQRTEQGDSAMYLCASSLGQAGGETQYFGPGTRLLVL.